These 21 T cell receptor beta chains were sequenced from one sample in a study of radiotherapy plus CTLA-4 blockade in lung cancer. Sequencing used immunoSEQ multiplex PCR; TCRdb keeps in-frame clones, though not all of them. The profile shows about 43,000 clones, over 60% of them singletons. The starting material was peripheral blood, obtained from a patient treated with radiotherapy plus ipilimumab. Source of these receptors: a human donor with non-small cell lung cancer who had a partial response to radiotherapy plus ipilimumab.

The chain links TRBV30 to TRBJ2-7; 10 nucleotides line up with TRBD2. Germline lookup yields CDR1 GTSNPN and CDR2 SVGIG (reference sequence). The trim removed 4 bases at V and 0 bases at J, leaving 6 bases unmatched. The CDR3 runs to 15 residues. As DNA, the CDR3 is TGTGCCTGGACCTCAGCGGGAGGGTACTCCTACGAGCAGTACTTC. This gives the protein CAWTSAGGYSYEQYF.

This rearrangement joins TRBV18 to TRBJ1-1, with a weak D call TRBD1 (6 bases). Germline lookup yields CDR1 KGHSH and CDR2 LQKENI. Trimming took 8 bases from V and 4 from J, leaving 17 bases between them. The CDR3 is 14 amino acids. CDR3 nucleotide sequence: TGTGCCAGCCGAGGCGGGGGGCTTAGCACTGAAGCTTTCTTT. This codes for CASRGGGLSTEAFF.

The rearrangement uses TRBV5-1 and TRBJ2-5; tentatively, D is TRBD1 (6 bases). CDR1 and CDR2 from the germline V gene are SGHRS and YFSETQ. This CDR3 is 14 amino acids long. Trimming took 4 bases from V and 6 from J, leaving 16 bases between them. As DNA, the CDR3 is TGCGCCAGCAGCGGCGAACAGGGTAGGAAGACCCAGTACTTC. Translated: CASSGEQGRKTQYF. Supplemented by reference TRBV5-1 and TRBJ2-5, the full variable domain reads KAGVTQTPRYLIKTRGQQVTLSCSPISGHRSVSWYQQTPGQGLQFLFEYFSETQRNKGNFPGRFSGRQFSNSRSEMNVSTLELGDSALYLCASSGEQGRKTQYFGPGTRLLVL.

This rearrangement joins TRBV6-5 to TRBJ1-2, with D unresolved. The CDR3 runs to 11 residues. V dropped 11 bases and J dropped 7 bases, with 14 bases sitting between them. Germline assignment: CDR1 MNHEY and CDR2 SVGAGI. In DNA form, the CDR3 reads TGTGCCGGCACGTCACGAGCTGGCTACACCTTC. Translating it yields CAGTSRAGYTF.

This chain links TRBV19 with TRBJ1-6; D gene ambiguous. The CDR3 loop spans 14 amino acids. Trimming took off 6 bases at V and 9 bases at J, with 15 bases between the two ends. CDR1 and CDR2 from the germline V gene are LNHDA and SQIVND (reference sequence). This CDR3 is CASRLAGERSPLHF. CDR3 in DNA: TGTGCCAGTAGGTTGGCGGGAGAGCGTTCACCCCTCCACTTT.

The rearrangement uses TRBV29-1 and TRBJ1-1; 7 nucleotides align to TRBD1. In germline, CDR1 is SQVTM, CDR2 ANQGSEA. J was trimmed by 0 bases and V by 7 bases; bases with no gene match: 5. The CDR3 spans 13 residues. The CDR3 DNA is TGCAGCGGTGCTACAGGGGTGAACACTGAAGCTTTCTTT. Its protein is CSGATGVNTEAFF.

This chain connects TRBV7-2 to TRBJ2-1, with 10 nucleotides matching TRBD1. CDR1 is SGHTA, CDR2 FQGNSA, per germline. CDR3 length equals 17 residues. The junction had 9 bases not matched to a gene; V was cut back by 7 bases and J by 0 bases. For the CDR3, the DNA is TGTGCCAGCACCCGGGACAGGGGACTTACCTCCTACAATGAGCAGTTCTTC. It codes for CASTRDRGLTSYNEQFF.

The genes are TRBV14 and TRBJ1-5; D ambiguous. The CDR3 totals 15 residues. In germline, CDR1 is SGHDN, CDR2 FVKESK. Trimming stripped 1 base from V and 0 bases from J, with 7 bases between. CDR3 amino acids: CASSQGGASNQPQHF. DNA of the CDR3: TGTGCCAGCAGCCAAGGTGGAGCTAGCAATCAGCCCCAGCATTTT.

This chain uses TRBV18 with TRBJ1-1; D is perhaps TRBD1 (6 bases). CDR1 KGHSH and CDR2 LQKENI come from the germline V gene. This CDR3 comprises 14 residues. V was clipped by 3 bases and J by 0 bases, with 8 bases between them. CDR3 loop: CASSPRTVNTEAFF. The CDR3, as DNA: TGTGCCAGCTCACCTCGGACAGTGAACACTGAAGCTTTCTTT. Filled out from reference TRBV18 and TRBJ1-1, the complete variable domain reads NAGVMQNPRHLVRRRGQEARLRCSPMKGHSHVYWYRQLPEEGLKFMVYLQKENIIDESGMPKERFSAEFPKEGPSILRIQQVVRGDSAAYFCASSPRTVNTEAFFGQGTRLTVV.

The V gene is TRBV19, the J gene TRBJ1-1; 8 nucleotides agree with TRBD1. In germline, CDR1 is LNHDA, CDR2 SQIVND (reference sequence). V trimming: 7 bases; J trimming: 4 bases; junction bases outside the gene matches: 11. The CDR3 has 15 amino acids. The chain's CDR3 is CASTYRGTGGTEAFF. Written as DNA, the CDR3 is TGTGCCAGTACCTACAGGGGGACGGGTGGCACTGAAGCTTTCTTT.

The chain uses TRBV18 and TRBJ2-3; D remains unclear. Germline CDR1 and CDR2: KGHSH and LQKENI. Trimming took 2 bases from V and 0 from J, leaving 3 bases between them. CDR3 size: 13 residues. CDR3 in DNA: TGTGCCAGCTCACCATCTAGCACAGATACGCAGTATTTT. Translation: CASSPSSTDTQYF.

V is TRBV7-2 and J is TRBJ2-3; TRBD2 agrees at 8 bases. Per the germline V gene, CDR1 is SGHTA and CDR2 is FQGNSA. The CDR3 has 15 residues. V lost 3 bases and J lost 4; bases outside the gene matches: 6. CDR3 DNA sequence: TGTGCCAGCAGCTTCAGCGGGAGTCCCGCAGATACGCAGTATTTT. Protein sequence: CASSFSGSPADTQYF.

In its sample, this clone was seen a few times. This chain connects TRBV6-1 to TRBJ2-7; possible D gene TRBD1, 5 bases. V gave up 10 bases and J gave up 3 bases, with 16 bases separating them. This CDR3 region has 13 residues. CDR1 MNHNS and CDR2 SASEGT come from the germline V gene. CDR3 region: CATLQGPSYEQYF. The CDR3 nucleotides read TGTGCCACCCTGCAGGGTCCTAGCTACGAGCAGTACTTC.

The chain couples TRBV19 to TRBJ2-7; tentatively, D is TRBD1 (6 bases). The CDR3 is 14 amino acids. Germline CDR1 is LNHDA and CDR2 is SQIVND (reference sequence). V lost 4 bases, J lost 7 bases, and 17 bases lay in between. The CDR3: CASSKSPGHPEQYF. The DNA of the CDR3 is TGTGCCAGTAGTAAGTCTCCGGGACATCCTGAGCAGTACTTC.

V usage is TRBV6-5 and J usage is TRBJ2-7; D ambiguous. This CDR3 spans 14 amino acids. CDR1 is MNHEY and CDR2 is SVGAGI in the germline V gene. Trimming left V 0 bases short and J 0 bases short, with 6 bases between. The DNA for the CDR3 is TGTGCCAGCAGTTACTCGGAGACCTCCTACGAGCAGTACTTC. Translated, it gives CASSYSETSYEQYF.

The chain uses TRBV5-1 and TRBJ2-3; tentative D call: TRBD1 (5 bases). Germline V gene data show CDR1 as SGHRS and CDR2 as YFSETQ. There are 15 residues in the CDR3. Trimming left V 2 bases short and J 3 bases short, with 13 bases between. DNA for the CDR3: TGCGCCAGCAGCTTCCAGGGATTAGGGACAGATACGCAGTATTTT. It encodes CASSFQGLGTDTQYF. The full variable domain, completed using reference TRBV5-1 and TRBJ2-3, is KAGVTQTPRYLIKTRGQQVTLSCSPISGHRSVSWYQQTPGQGLQFLFEYFSETQRNKGNFPGRFSGRQFSNSRSEMNVSTLELGDSALYLCASSFQGLGTDTQYFGPGTRLTVL.

The V call is TRBV5-1, the J call TRBJ2-2; a possible D gene is TRBD1 (6 bases). This CDR3 comprises 16 residues. V was shortened by 5 bases and J by 0 bases, with 14 bases between the two germline ends. Per the germline V gene, CDR1 is SGHRS and CDR2 is YFSETQ. The CDR3 reads CASRNAGTPNTGELFF. The CDR3 DNA sequence: TGCGCCAGCAGGAATGCCGGGACACCGAACACCGGGGAGCTGTTTTTT. Variable domain in full (rest from reference TRBV5-1 and TRBJ2-2): KAGVTQTPRYLIKTRGQQVTLSCSPISGHRSVSWYQQTPGQGLQFLFEYFSETQRNKGNFPGRFSGRQFSNSRSEMNVSTLELGDSALYLCASRNAGTPNTGELFFGEGSRLTVL.

This clone was found a few times. This chain uses TRBV6-1 with TRBJ2-1, with 9 bases identical to TRBD2. Unmatched junction bases numbered 10, after V lost 7 bases and J lost 6 bases. This CDR3 is built from 15 residues. Germline V CDR1 and CDR2: MNHNS, SASEGT. The CDR3 coding sequence is TGTGCCAGCACCCACCGGCTAGCGGGGTCCAATGAGCAGTTCTTC. Protein sequence: CASTHRLAGSNEQFF.

The DNA for the CDR3 is TGTGCCTGGAGTGCTAGCGGGATCGAGCAGTACTTC. This gives the protein CAWSASGIEQYF. The rearrangement uses TRBV30 and TRBJ2-5, with TRBD2 identical over 9 bases. The DNA end favors TRBJ2-7, so the J call may be wrong. Germline V gene sequence: CDR1 GTSNPN, CDR2 SVGIG (reference sequence). This CDR3 has 12 amino acids.

This clone was detected only a few times. CDR3 DNA sequence: TGCGCCAGCAGCTTCAGGGTTGGTGGAGCTAATGAAAAACTGTTTTTT. The encoded protein is CASSFRVGGANEKLFF. This chain joins TRBV5-1 and TRBJ1-4; possible D gene TRBD1, 5 bases. The germline V gene encodes CDR1 SGHRS and CDR2 YFSETQ. The CDR3 is made up of 16 amino acids. The ends were cut back, 2 bases at V and 3 bases at J, with 14 bases in the middle.

The chain carries TRBV7-9 and TRBJ2-1; 9 bases are shared with TRBD2. V dropped 5 bases and J dropped 12; count of bases not matched to a gene: 14. Germline loops: CDR1 SEHNR, CDR2 FQNEAQ (reference sequence). The CDR3 is 15 amino acids. The CDR3 reads CASSPTGLAIGGQFF. In nucleotides, the CDR3 is TGTGCCAGCAGCCCCACGGGACTAGCCATCGGGGGGCAGTTCTTC.